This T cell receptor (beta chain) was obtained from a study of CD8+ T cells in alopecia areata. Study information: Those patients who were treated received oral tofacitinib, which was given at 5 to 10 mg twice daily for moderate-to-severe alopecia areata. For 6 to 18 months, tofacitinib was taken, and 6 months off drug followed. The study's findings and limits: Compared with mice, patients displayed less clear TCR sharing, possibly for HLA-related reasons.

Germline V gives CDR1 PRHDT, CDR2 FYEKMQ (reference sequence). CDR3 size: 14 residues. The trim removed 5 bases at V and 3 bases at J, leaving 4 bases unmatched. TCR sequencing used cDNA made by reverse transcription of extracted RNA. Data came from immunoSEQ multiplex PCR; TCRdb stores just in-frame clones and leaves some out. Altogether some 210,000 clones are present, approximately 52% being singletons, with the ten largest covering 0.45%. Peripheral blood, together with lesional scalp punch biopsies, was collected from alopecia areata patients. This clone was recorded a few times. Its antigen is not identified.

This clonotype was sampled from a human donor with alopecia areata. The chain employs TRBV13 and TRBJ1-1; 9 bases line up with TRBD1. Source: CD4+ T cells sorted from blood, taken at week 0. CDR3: CASSARDRDTEAFF. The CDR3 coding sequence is TGTGCCAGCAGCGCCAGGGACAGGGACACTGAAGCTTTCTTT.